The next 31 T cell receptor beta chains were all read from a single sample in a study of beta chain features in type 1 diabetes. Isolated RNA was reverse transcribed in full, so expressed TCRB transcripts were sequenced. The protocol was immunoSEQ multiplex PCR, while the TCRdb copy is restricted to in-frame clones and leaves out a portion. Of 200,000 to 300,000 clones listed, roughly 30% were seen once; the top ten hold under 5%. The sample was central memory CD4+ T cells from blood. The receptors derive from a man between 25 and 39 years old in good health.

The genes are TRBV29-1 and TRBJ1-2, with TRBD1 matching 7 bases. Germline V gives CDR1 SQVTM, CDR2 ANQGSEA. The trim removed 5 bases at V and 4 bases at J, leaving 10 bases unmatched. This CDR3 has 14 residues. The CDR3 DNA reads as TGCAGCGTTCGTCTTAGCGGGACAGCCTATGGCTACACCTTC. The encoded protein is CSVRLSGTAYGYTF.

The rearrangement joins TRBV18 to TRBJ2-6; D possibly corresponds to TRBD2 (5 bases). The CDR3 is 15 residues long. Germline loops: CDR1 KGHSH, CDR2 LQKENI. The V end was cut by 11 bases, the J end by 2 bases, with 16 bases between. The CDR3 is CAAVGVEAGANVLTF. The CDR3 DNA reads TGTGCCGCCGTCGGGGTAGAAGCTGGGGCCAACGTCCTGACTTTC. Supplemented by reference TRBV18 and TRBJ2-6, the full variable domain reads NAGVMQNPRHLVRRRGQEARLRCSPMKGHSHVYWYRQLPEEGLKFMVYLQKENIIDESGMPKERFSAEFPKEGPSILRIQQVVRGDSAAYFCAAVGVEAGANVLTFGAGSRLTVL.

The genes are TRBV20-1 and TRBJ2-3; D not resolved. V was trimmed by 3 bases and J by 4 bases, leaving 5 bases between them. Per the germline V gene, CDR1 is DFQATT and CDR2 is SNEGSKA (reference sequence). This CDR3 is built from 11 residues. CDR3 residues: CSASLSDTQYF. Here the CDR3 DNA reads TGCAGTGCTAGCCTATCAGATACGCAGTATTTT.

This clone was picked up a small number of times. This rearrangement joins TRBV7-9 to TRBJ2-7, with 7 bases matching TRBD2. The CDR3 contains 14 residues. CDR1 is SEHNR and CDR2 is FQNEAQ in the germline V gene (reference sequence). Losses at the gene ends were 2 bases for V and 5 bases for J; bases not matched to a gene: 6. CDR3 region: CASSLSGRANEQYF. The CDR3 coding sequence is TGTGCCAGCAGCTTAAGTGGGAGGGCCAACGAGCAGTACTTC.

This clone was observed many times. The chain uses TRBV7-8 and TRBJ1-6; 12 bases line up with TRBD1. The CDR3 consists of 17 residues. V was pared by 4 bases and J by 6 bases, with 7 bases of the junction left unmatched. Germline V gene data show CDR1 as SGHVS and CDR2 as FQNEAQ. Here the CDR3 reads CASSSSGTGGPNSPLHF. The DNA of the CDR3 is TGTGCCAGCAGCTCTTCCGGGACAGGGGGCCCTAATTCACCCCTCCACTTT.

In its sample, this clone was seen many times. The chain joins TRBV10-3 to TRBJ2-3, with 10 bases that match TRBD2. The CDR3 extends over 17 amino acids. Unmatched junction bases numbered 10, after V lost 5 bases and J lost 2 bases. Germline assignment: CDR1 ENHRY and CDR2 SYGVKD. The CDR3, as DNA: TGTGCCATCAGTCAAAGGCTAGCGGGAGTGGTCACAGATACGCAGTATTTT. Translating gives CAISQRLAGVVTDTQYF.

A few counts support this clone. The chain uses TRBV30 and TRBJ1-1; 7 positions match TRBD1. This CDR3 comprises 11 residues. Germline V lookup: CDR1 GTSNPN, CDR2 SVGIG (reference sequence). Losses at the gene ends were 8 bases for V and 5 bases for J; bases not matched to a gene: 5. The CDR3 nucleotides read TGTGCCCTCAGGGGGAAAACTGAAGCTTTCTTT. It is translated as CALRGKTEAFF.

The V and J genes are TRBV7-9 and TRBJ2-7; 12 bases line up with TRBD2. The junction had 5 bases not matched to a gene; V was cut back by 5 bases and J by 3 bases. This CDR3 is built from 15 residues. From germline, CDR1 is SEHNR and CDR2 FQNEAQ (reference sequence). The DNA for the CDR3 is TGTGCCAGCAGCGGACCGACTAGCGGGAGCTACGAGCAGTACTTC. Translation gives CASSGPTSGSYEQYF.

This sequence joins TRBV7-8 and TRBJ1-5, with 10 bases that match TRBD1. The germline CDR1 and CDR2 sequences are SGHVS and FQNEAQ. V dropped 1 base and J dropped 6; count of bases not matched to a gene: 3. This CDR3 is built from 15 residues. The CDR3 coding sequence is TGTGCCAGCAGCTTAGGACAGGGGGCCGGTCAGCCCCAGCATTTT. It specifies CASSLGQGAGQPQHF. Filled out from reference TRBV7-8 and TRBJ1-5, the complete variable domain reads GAGVSQSPRYKVAKRGQDVALRCDPISGHVSLFWYQQALGQGPEFLTYFQNEAQLDKSGLPSDRFFAERPEGSVSTLKIQRTQQEDSAVYLCASSLGQGAGQPQHFGDGTRLSIL.

The rearrangement links TRBV7-2 to TRBJ1-2; unclear D gene. In germline, CDR1 is SGHTA, CDR2 FQGNSA. The CDR3 runs 13 residues. Trimming cost V 5 bases and J 6 bases, with 13 bases left between them. The CDR3, as DNA: TGTGCCAGCAGCCCCGGGCCCCAGGATGGCTACACCTTC. Residues: CASSPGPQDGYTF. Supplemented by reference TRBV7-2 and TRBJ1-2, the full variable domain reads GAGVSQSPSNKVTEKGKDVELRCDPISGHTALYWYRQSLGQGLEFLIYFQGNSAPDKSGLPSDRFSAERTGGSVSTLTIQRTQQEDSAVYLCASSPGPQDGYTFGSGTRLTVV.

This chain joins TRBV30 and TRBJ1-1, with D unclear. The ends were cut back, 2 bases at V and 5 bases at J, with 9 bases in the middle. This CDR3 is 12 amino acids long. Germline V gives CDR1 GTSNPN, CDR2 SVGIG (reference sequence). The CDR3 here is CAWSPVRTEAFF. The CDR3 nucleotides are TGTGCCTGGAGTCCGGTTCGGACTGAAGCTTTCTTT.

This clone has ten or more counts. V gene TRBV7-2 combines with J gene TRBJ2-2; the D gene is possibly TRBD2 (7 bases). Trimming removed 5 bases from V and 13 bases from J, with 17 bases in between. This CDR3 is built from 13 residues. CDR1 and CDR2 from the germline V gene are SGHTA and FQGNSA. The CDR3 loop reads CASSPGGGWALFF. CDR3 nucleotides: TGTGCCAGCAGCCCAGGCGGGGGCTGGGCGCTGTTTTTT.

For this clone: A far larger clone is one base from this, pointing to a likely read error. The genes are TRBV29-1 and TRBJ2-3; 8 nucleotides align to TRBD1. Germline trimming cut 5 bases from V and 4 bases from J; bases unmatched to any gene: 5. Germline loops: CDR1 SQVTM, CDR2 ANQGSEA. CDR3 length: 13 residues. Here the CDR3 DNA reads TGCAGCGTTCGGATGGACAGGGCAGATACGCAGTATTTT. It codes for CSVRMDRADTQYF.

This chain joins TRBV7-2 and TRBJ2-3; D call uncertain. Trimming took 4 bases from V and 1 from J, leaving 6 bases between them. The CDR3 has 13 residues. CDR1 SGHTA and CDR2 FQGNSA come from the germline V gene. The CDR3 protein is CASSWTRTDTQYF. The CDR3 DNA reads TGTGCCAGCAGCTGGACGCGCACAGATACGCAGTATTTT.

This clone was seen a few times. The V gene is TRBV11-3, the J gene TRBJ2-7; 10 nucleotides line up with TRBD2. The CDR3 spans 13 residues. Trimming cost V 4 bases and J 3 bases; bases outside gene matches: 0. Germline-derived CDR1 and CDR2 are SGHNT and YENEEA. CDR3 protein: CASSWTSGYEQYF. CDR3 in DNA: TGTGCCAGCAGCTGGACTAGCGGCTACGAGCAGTACTTC.

The chain joins TRBV9 to TRBJ2-5, with 8 bases lining up with TRBD1. The junction had 6 bases not matched to a gene; V was cut back by 0 bases and J by 5 bases. Germline-derived CDR1 and CDR2 are SGDLS and YYNGEE. This CDR3 has 15 residues. The CDR3 DNA sequence: TGTGCCAGCAGCGTAGGTCGACAGGGGCATGAGACCCAGTACTTC. It encodes CASSVGRQGHETQYF.

For this clone: The sample contains more than one DNA sequence encoding this CDR3. The V call is TRBV29-1, the J call TRBJ1-1, with no clear D. CDR3 size: 10 residues. Germline V gene sequence: CDR1 SQVTM, CDR2 ANQGSEA. Between the trimmed V and J ends, which lost 7 bases and 0 bases, there was a span of 3 bases. The CDR3 DNA is TGCAGCGCAATGAACACTGAAGCTTTCTTT. This sequence encodes CSAMNTEAFF.

V and J are TRBV5-6 and TRBJ1-4, with TRBD1 identical over 7 bases. The CDR3 is 15 amino acids. CDR1 is SGHDT, CDR2 YYEEEE, per germline. Losses at the gene ends were 0 bases for V and 4 bases for J; bases not matched to a gene: 3. CDR3 protein: CASSLGDRSNEKLFF. The CDR3 DNA follows: TGTGCCAGCAGCTTGGGGGACAGAAGTAATGAAAAACTGTTTTTT.

The rearrangement links TRBV18 to TRBJ1-1, with unresolved D. With 3 bases removed from V and 5 bases from J, the gap between germline ends came to 16 bases. This CDR3 is built from 15 residues. The germline gives CDR1 KGHSH, CDR2 LQKENI. CDR3 sequence reads: CASSPRIEAWTEAFF. The CDR3 coding sequence is TGTGCCAGCTCACCCCGGATCGAGGCGTGGACTGAAGCTTTCTTT.

The V call is TRBV6-5, the J call TRBJ2-1; D gene unclear. V was shortened by 5 bases and J by 2 bases, with 10 bases between the two germline ends. The germline V gene has CDR1 MNHEY and CDR2 SVGAGI. The CDR3 consists of 14 residues. CDR3 sequence (DNA): TGTGCCAGCAGTCCCGATACCCCCTACAATGAGCAGTTCTTC. It translates to CASSPDTPYNEQFF.

The chain is built from TRBV10-3 and TRBJ2-2; 7 bases agree with TRBD2. V was clipped by 10 bases and J by 2 bases; unmatched bases: 4. This CDR3 is 13 amino acids long. Germline loops: CDR1 ENHRY, CDR2 SYGVKD. The CDR3 bases are TGTGCCACCTCGGGGGGTAACACCGGGGAGCTGTTTTTT. Amino acids: CATSGGNTGELFF.

This clone was detected a few times. The CDR3 nucleotides are TGTGCCAGCAGCAAGGAAAGGGCATATACGGCCCATGAGCAGTTCTTC. Its translation: CASSKERAYTAHEQFF. The rearrangement links TRBV21-1 to TRBJ2-1. TRBV21-1 is given as a pseudogene. The CDR3 runs to 16 residues.

The chain recombines TRBV19 with TRBJ2-3, with TRBD2 matching over 8 bases. J gave up 1 base and V 5 bases, and 5 bases lay outside the gene matches. From germline, CDR1 is LNHDA and CDR2 SQIVND (reference sequence). The CDR3 runs 15 residues. CDR3 DNA: TGTGCCAGTAGTTCTTCGCGGGGGGGCACAGATACGCAGTATTTT. This codes for CASSSSRGGTDTQYF.

In its sample, this clone was seen a few times. The chain recombines TRBV2 with TRBJ2-7, with D tentatively TRBD1 or TRBD2 (5 bases each). CDR3 length equals 13 residues. V shed 3 bases and J shed 6 bases, with 12 bases lying between them. CDR1 and CDR2 (germline): SNHLY, FYNNEI. CDR3: CASSDKRDREQYF. DNA of the CDR3: TGTGCCAGCAGTGATAAGAGGGACCGCGAGCAGTACTTC.

In this sample, this clone turned up a few times. The V gene is TRBV29-1, the J gene TRBJ2-7; 11 bases align to TRBD2. V shed 6 bases, J shed 4 bases, and the junction held 11 bases outside the gene matches. The CDR3 totals 15 residues. Per germline, CDR1 SQVTM and CDR2 ANQGSEA. The CDR3 sequence is CSVSIAGGPAYEQYF. The CDR3 region has the DNA TGCAGCGTGTCAATAGCGGGAGGGCCCGCGTACGAGCAGTACTTC.

The chain recombines TRBV5-1 with TRBJ2-7, with 7 bases that match TRBD1. Germline CDR1 is SGHRS and CDR2 is YFSETQ. J lost 0 bases, V lost 4 bases, and 7 bases had no gene match. This CDR3 has 15 residues. This chain's CDR3 is CASSRDSHYSYEQYF. CDR3 nucleotides: TGCGCCAGCAGCCGGGACAGTCACTACTCCTACGAGCAGTACTTC.

The table lists this clone with a few counts. The V gene is TRBV6-1, the J gene TRBJ1-1; D is possibly TRBD1 (6 bases). Germline-derived CDR1 and CDR2 are MNHNS and SASEGT. The germline V and J ends were trimmed by 6 bases and 0 bases, with 8 bases remaining between them. The CDR3 spans 13 residues. CDR3 DNA sequence: TGTGCCAGCAGGGGACACATGAACACTGAAGCTTTCTTT. Protein: CASRGHMNTEAFF.

This clone was recorded once. The chain recombines TRBV9 with TRBJ2-7, with a possible D match to TRBD2 (6 bases). The CDR3 runs to 14 residues. Germline loops: CDR1 SGDLS, CDR2 YYNGEE. The V and J ends lost 4 bases and 5 bases respectively, with 16 bases between them. The CDR3 is CASSPGLTFHEQYF. CDR3 nucleotides: TGTGCCAGCAGCCCGGGACTGACGTTCCACGAGCAGTACTTC.

V gene TRBV7-2 combines with J gene TRBJ2-5; the D gene is possibly TRBD1 (7 bases). The CDR3 has 16 amino acids. V lost 6 bases to trimming and J lost 3 bases, with 20 bases between them. Germline V gene lookup returns CDR1 SGHTA and CDR2 FQGNSA. The CDR3 loop reads CASRATGASDKETQYF. The CDR3 region has the DNA TGTGCCAGCAGGGCTACAGGGGCTAGCGACAAAGAGACCCAGTACTTC.

The chain combines TRBV7-9 with TRBJ1-1; TRBD1 might be the D (5 bases). This CDR3 has 11 amino acids. V was pared by 5 bases and J by 12 bases, with 13 bases between. The germline CDR1 and CDR2 sequences are SEHNR and FQNEAQ (reference sequence). The CDR3 sequence is CASSREGRTFF. In nucleotides, the CDR3 is TGTGCCAGCAGCCGTGAGGGGCGAACTTTCTTT.

This clone was detected ten times or more. The chain recombines TRBV2 with TRBJ1-6; no clear D. CDR1 and CDR2 (germline): SNHLY, FYNNEI. The CDR3 is 12 amino acids. Trimming shortened V by 8 bases and J by 5 bases, and 7 bases separated the two germline ends. The CDR3 loop reads CASSGNNSPLHF. CDR3 DNA: TGTGCCAGCTCGGGGAATAATTCACCCCTCCACTTT.